These T cell receptor beta chains were read from a single sample in a study of blood T cell repertoires in COVID-19. Repertoires were generated with immunoSEQ multiplex PCR, while TCRdb's copy carries only in-frame clones and drops some. The table shows 55,000 to 75,000 clones, with 80% to 90% occurring only once. Sequenced material: peripheral blood. The origin of the receptors is a man older than 75 with acute or convalescent COVID-19. Both conserved end residues are part of each CDR3. Each record gives: D gene, V gene, J gene, clone size, CDR3 DNA, CDR3 protein. The D gene is left open where the match is weak. Clone size appears in some rows only: once, few, many, or a class for an expanded clone.

>NA|TRBV11-2|TRBJ1-1|once
TGTGCCAGCAGCTTAGACAGGAACACTGAAGCTTTCTTT
CASSLDRNTEAFF
>TRBD2|TRBV27|TRBJ2-2|NA
TGTGCCAGCAGTTTTCGTGGGACTAGCGGACATTCCACCGGGGAGCTGTTTTTT
CASSFRGTSGHSTGELFF
>NA|TRBV12-3/TRBV12-4|TRBJ2-3|NA
TGTGCCAGCAGTTTGAGGGACACAGATACGCAGTATTTT
CASSLRDTDTQYF
>TRBD1|TRBV14|TRBJ2-1|NA
TGTGCCAGCAGCCAGCGGACAGGCAAGCAGTTCTTC
CASSQRTGKQFF
>TRBD2|TRBV11-2|TRBJ2-5|few
TGTGCCAGCAGCTCGCAAGCGGGGGCGGGGACCCAGTACTTC
CASSSQAGAGTQYF
>NA|TRBV11-2|TRBJ2-3|NA
TGTGCCAGCAGCCCCGACAGGGATACGCAGTATTTT
CASSPDRDTQYF
>TRBD1|TRBV7-3|TRBJ2-1|NA
TGTGCCAGCAGCTTCGGGACAGGGTCATTCAATGAGCAGTTCTTC
CASSFGTGSFNEQFF
>NA|TRBV2|TRBJ2-5|NA
TGTGCCAGCAGGGCCCAAGAGACCCAGTACTTC
CASRAQETQYF
>TRBD1|TRBV10-2|TRBJ2-7|NA
TGCGCCAGCAGTGAGCCGGGACAGAGCTCCTACGAGCAGTACTTC
CASSEPGQSSYEQYF
>NA|TRBV5-4|TRBJ2-3|NA
TGTGCCAGCAGCTTAGCGCGGGGCGGAGATACGCAGTATTTT
CASSLARGGDTQYF
>TRBD1|TRBV4-1|TRBJ2-5|NA
TGCGCCAGCAGCCCCCCGACCAGGACAGGCCGGGAGACCCAGTACTTC
CASSPPTRTGRETQYF
>NA|TRBV7-2|TRBJ2-7|once
TGTGCCAGCAGCTTTCGACGGGACACTTACGAGCAGTACTTC
CASSFRRDTYEQYF
>NA|TRBV6-1|TRBJ2-1|NA
TGTGCCAGCAGTGACAGGAACAATGAGCAGTTCTTC
CASSDRNNEQFF
>NA|TRBV7-2|TRBJ1-3|NA
TGTGCCAGCAGCCCGGGGGGGCGGGGGTTTCGAAACACCATATATTTT
CASSPGGRGFRNTIYF
>NA|TRBV5-5|TRBJ2-2|NA
TGTGCCAGCAGCTTCAGCGGGGAGCTGTTTTTT
CASSFSGELFF
>TRBD2|TRBV18|TRBJ2-5|NA
TGTGCCAGCTCACCCGGACTAGCGGAGACCCAGTACTTC
CASSPGLAETQYF
>TRBD1|TRBV28|TRBJ2-5|NA
TGTGCCAGGCACCACAGGGGTGATGAGACCCAGTACTTC
CARHHRGDETQYF
>NA|TRBV2|TRBJ1-2|NA
TGTGCCAGCAGAGATGGCAGTTATGGCTACACCTTC
CASRDGSYGYTF
>TRBD1|TRBV27|TRBJ2-2|NA
TGTGCCAGCAGTCTCGACAGGGTCGCCGGGGAGCTGTTTTTT
CASSLDRVAGELFF
>NA|TRBV7-2|TRBJ1-2|NA
TGTGCCAGCAGCAGCGATGGCTACACCTTC
CASSSDGYTF
>TRBD1|TRBV7-2|TRBJ2-5|NA
TGTGCCAGCAGCCGGGACAGGGGCTATCAAGAGACCCAGTACTTC
CASSRDRGYQETQYF
>TRBD1|TRBV5-4|TRBJ2-7|NA
TGTGCCAGCAGTTCCGGGACAGGCTACGAGCAGTACTTC
CASSSGTGYEQYF
>NA|TRBV18|TRBJ1-1|NA
TGTGCCAGCTCACTCGGGTCACAGGGCACGAACACTGAAGCTTTCTTT
CASSLGSQGTNTEAFF
>NA|TRBV7-3|TRBJ2-1|NA
TGTGCCAGCAGCCACGGGATTAATGAGCAGTTCTTC
CASSHGINEQFF
>NA|TRBV2|TRBJ2-7|NA
TGTGCCAGCAGTGAGCAGGGGCCCTACGAGCAGTACTTC
CASSEQGPYEQYF
>TRBD1|TRBV29-1|TRBJ1-1|NA
TGCAGCGCACCGACAGGGGGCACTGAAGCTTTCTTT
CSAPTGGTEAFF
>TRBD1|TRBV4-3|TRBJ2-5|NA
TGCGCCAGCAGCCAAGACGGCCAGGGGGATGGAGAGACCCAGTACTTC
CASSQDGQGDGETQYF
>TRBD1|TRBV6-6|TRBJ2-3|NA
TGTGCCAGCAGGGGACAGTACACAGATACGCAGTATTTT
CASRGQYTDTQYF
>TRBD2|TRBV6-2/TRBV6-3|TRBJ2-5|NA
TGTGCCAGCAGTGTGGCTAGCGGGAGTGGGGAGACCCAGTACTTC
CASSVASGSGETQYF